This TCR beta chain was recorded in a study of tissue T cells after allogeneic stem cell transplantation. To note about this clone: Its specificity is not known. Gene and germline names: mouse. The observed sequence ends 1 residue before the CDR3 terminus, with the missing tail filled in from the germline J gene.

Method: immunoSEQ multiplex PCR; TCRdb's copy keeps in-frame clones and lacks some. In the table there are some 6,000 clones, approximately 51% of which are singletons. Study-level points and caveats: Tissue-detected TCR repertoire was only partly captured by blood and spleen T cells.

This CDR3 region has 15 residues. Germline V CDR1 and CDR2: KGHTA, FQNQQP. Time point denoted: mouse harvest day 14 after allogeneic transplant. Mouse grafts combined 10^7 T-cell-depleted bone marrow cells with 10^6 splenic CD5+ T cells. B6 (H2b) cells into BALB/c (H2d) mice; tissues taken at day 7 or 14. The sequence derives from a female BALB/c mouse given C57BL/6 T cells with graft-versus-host disease after an allogeneic hematopoietic cell transplant. The V call is TRBV23, the J call TRBJ2-5; the table names TRBD2, a call not compared with the DNA. The sequenced material came from gut tissue. CDR3 DNA (partial): TGCTCCAGCAGCCGACTGGGGGTTAACCAAGACACCCAGTAC. The encoded protein is CSSSRLGVNQDTQY. The whole CDR3 protein is CSSSRLGVNQDTQYF.